These T cell receptor beta chains were read from a single sample in a study of cytomegalovirus exposure and HLA in healthy donors. Libraries were prepared by immunoSEQ multiplex PCR; TCRdb keeps only in-frame clonotypes and omits some of them. Among about 55,000 clones, 65% to 85% were seen once, and the ten largest hold more than 1.5%. The sequencing input was PBMCs. These TCRs come from a man aged 30 to 45 in good health and CMV-seronegative. The CDR3 runs from the conserved cysteine through the conserved F or W. Each record gives: V gene, CDR3 protein.

TRBV27	CASSSYRVGEQYF
TRBV2	CASSDQFVLVQTQYF
TRBV6-4	CASSVRQGDTGELFF
TRBV7-2	CASSADRVTYEQYF
TRBV28	CASSLVDRSYGYTF
TRBV7-8	CASSRVTGHEAGELFF
TRBV6-1	CASSLGQPSYEQYF
TRBV6-6	CASSYEVQVQETQYF
TRBV29-1	CSVGQRLSTEAFF
TRBV6-1	CASSEQGPNYGYTF
TRBV18	CASSPDRGQETQYF
TRBV5-1	CASSIGSGSLETQYF
TRBV5-8	CASSGTGLAGAGKFF
TRBV30	CAWRLAGPSSYNEQFF
TRBV7-9	CASSNHGGAYNEQFF
TRBV19	CASSMGQGNNSPLHF
TRBV2	CASSNTGIRNQPQHF
TRBV6-5	CASSYSRGSADTQYF
TRBV13	CASSMRVDEQFF
TRBV7-2	CASSLAGGYSNQPQHF
TRBV7-6	CASSLARLPQETQYF
TRBV20-1	CSIPGSTEAFF
TRBV5-8	CASSLRTGLGAYEQYF
TRBV18	CASSPYGYNEQFF
TRBV25-1	CASSETGVWGTLHF
TRBV6-1	CASGGQALEAFF
TRBV6-5	CASSDEGQGAGGYTF
TRBV10-1	CASSPTGSDEQYF
TRBV6-6	CASSRDSLYEQYF
TRBV10-3	CTIRAEGGRQYF
TRBV14	CASSRRGNTEAFF
TRBV5-1	CASTPSRGKQETQYF
TRBV6-6	CASSPDRRYNEQFF
TRBV5-1	CASSSHRGVIPEAFF
TRBV27	CASSSHRGHRTEAFF
TRBV19	CATRQGAYEQYF
TRBV11-1	CASSLPNSYEQYF
TRBV5-5	CASSSSGTGQETQYF
TRBV5-1	CASSLRARQGNAGELFF
TRBV11-2	CASSLAEGLYNEQFF
TRBV5-8	CASSLTGTGALNNEQFF
TRBV2	CASSETTSNTEAFF
TRBV28	CASRRGPIETQYF
TRBV9	CASSVTSGPTQETQYF
TRBV6-4	CASSDSSGKRGGSYNEQFF
TRBV9	CASSGGLANNEQFF
TRBV5-1	CASSLAGPFYNEQFF
TRBV5-4	CASSSGLADFTDTQYF
TRBV7-3	CASSEISGGLQFF
TRBV28	CASSTIYIAFF